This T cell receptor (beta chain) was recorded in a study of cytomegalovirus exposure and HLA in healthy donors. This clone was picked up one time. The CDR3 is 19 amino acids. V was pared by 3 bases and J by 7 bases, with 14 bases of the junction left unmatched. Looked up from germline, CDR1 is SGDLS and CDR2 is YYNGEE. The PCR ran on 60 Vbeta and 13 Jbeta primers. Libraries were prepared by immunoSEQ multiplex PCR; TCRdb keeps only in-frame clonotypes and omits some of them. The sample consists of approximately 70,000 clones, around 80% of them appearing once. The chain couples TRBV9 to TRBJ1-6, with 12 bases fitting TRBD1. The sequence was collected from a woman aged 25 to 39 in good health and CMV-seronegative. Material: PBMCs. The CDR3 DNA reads TGTGCCAGCAGCGCCGAGCCCCCGGGACAGGGGGCCAGAAATTCACCCCTCCACTTT. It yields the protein CASSAEPPGQGARNSPLHF.